This is a list of T cell receptor beta chains from one sample in a study of identical twins. TCRdb fed the 5' RACE reads into MiXCR, producing one record per CDR3 protein. The top ten hold about 1.5% of the sample, which has 700,000 to 950,000 distinct CDR3 sequences, roughly an eighth seen once. A further study also used this sample, focusing on yellow fever vaccine responses in identical twins.

Sequencing was performed on PBMCs. The receptors originated from a woman aged 18-35 years in good health. Each CDR3 is given with its conserved first and last residue. D genes are given only for firm matches. Size values are once, few and many counts, or a class for expanded clones, and some rows have none.

few | NA | TRBJ1-1 | TRBV9 | CASSVGGEMNTEAFF | TGTGCCAGCAGCGTAGGTGGCGAGATGAACACTGAAGCTTTCTTT
many | NA | TRBJ2-7 | TRBV20-1 | CSARQGYEQYF | TGCAGTGCTAGACAGGGCTACGAGCAGTACTTC
few | TRBD1 | TRBJ1-2 | TRBV3-1 | CASSQPSGQGSYGYTF | TGTGCCAGCAGCCAACCCTCGGGACAGGGTTCCTATGGCTACACCTTC
many | NA | TRBJ2-2 | TRBV5-1 | CASSTDTGELFF | TGCGCCAGCAGCACCGACACCGGGGAGCTGTTTTTT
few | NA | TRBJ1-2 | TRBV6-2/TRBV6-3 | CASAGNYGYTF | TGTGCCAGCGCAGGGAACTATGGCTACACCTTC
many | TRBD1 | TRBJ2-7 | TRBV10-3 | CAISATGQELRAPYF | TGTGCCATCAGTGCTACGGGACAGGAGCTCCGAGCTCCGTACTTC
NA | NA | TRBJ2-1 | TRBV5-1 | CASSHGQSLSYNEQFF | TGCGCCAGCAGCCACGGACAGAGCCTCTCCTACAATGAGCAGTTCTTC
few | NA | TRBJ2-5 | TRBV2 | CASSEPRLKGETQYF | TGTGCCAGCAGTGAGCCGCGACTAAAGGGGGAGACCCAGTACTTC
few | NA | TRBJ2-3 | TRBV12-3/TRBV12-4 | CASSELITDTQYF | TGTGCCAGCAGTGAATTGATCACAGATACGCAGTATTTT
NA | NA | TRBJ2-3 | TRBV19 | CASSDGFGTDTQYF | TGTGCCAGTAGTGACGGATTTGGCACAGATACGCAGTATTTT
NA | NA | TRBJ2-1 | TRBV7-9 | CASSSAAGQYNEQFF | TGTGCCAGCAGCTCCGCGGCGGGACAATACAATGAGCAGTTCTTC
NA | NA | TRBJ2-3 | TRBV12-5 | CASGFGGRVDTQYF | TGTGCTAGTGGTTTTGGCGGCAGGGTGGATACGCAGTATTTT
many | NA | TRBJ2-1 | TRBV5-1 | CASKYSEAGNEQFF | TGCGCCAGCAAGTATTCGGAGGCGGGCAATGAGCAGTTCTTC
few | TRBD2 | TRBJ2-1 | TRBV12-3/TRBV12-4 | CASSFRGGGDYNEQFF | TGTGCCAGCAGTTTTCGGGGGGGCGGGGATTACAATGAGCAGTTCTTC
few | TRBD2 | TRBJ2-1 | TRBV3-1 | CASSQPGSGQPYEQFF | TGTGCCAGCAGCCAACCGGGTAGCGGGCAGCCCTATGAGCAGTTCTTC
few | TRBD1 | TRBJ2-1 | TRBV27 | CASQTWAGGDNEQFF | TGTGCCAGCCAAACCTGGGCAGGGGGTGACAATGAGCAGTTCTTC
NA | NA | TRBJ2-2 | TRBV20-1 | CSARDQPGGLFF | TGCAGTGCTAGAGATCAGCCCGGGGGGCTGTTTTTT
many | NA | TRBJ1-2 | TRBV12-3/TRBV12-4 | CASSLRESYGYTF | TGTGCCAGCAGTCTGCGGGAGTCCTATGGCTACACCTTC
few | NA | TRBJ1-1 | TRBV5-1 | CASSFRDTAFEAFF | TGCGCCAGCAGCTTCCGGGACACTGCCTTTGAAGCTTTCTTT
few | TRBD2 | TRBJ2-5 | TRBV12-3/TRBV12-4 | CATTGGRAPETQYF | TGTGCCACCACGGGCGGGAGGGCCCCAGAGACCCAGTACTTC
NA | TRBD1 | TRBJ1-6 | TRBV28 | CASSYSIGTGGNSPLHF | TGTGCCAGCAGTTACTCCATTGGGACAGGGGGTAATTCACCCCTCCACTTT
few | TRBD1 | TRBJ1-2 | TRBV11-3 | CASSTGQDRHYGYTF | TGTGCCAGCAGCACCGGACAGGATAGGCACTATGGCTACACCTTC
NA | NA | TRBJ2-5 | TRBV7-7 | CASSLVGAEETQYF | TGTGCCAGCAGCTTAGTAGGAGCAGAAGAGACCCAGTACTTC
few | TRBD1 | TRBJ2-7 | TRBV5-1 | CASSRDRGVNEQYF | TGCGCCAGCAGCCGTGACAGGGGCGTCAACGAGCAGTACTTC
NA | NA | TRBJ2-3 | TRBV20-1 | CSYPPGGGSPYATDTQYF | TGCAGTTATCCGCCGGGCGGGGGCTCGCCCTATGCAACAGATACGCAGTATTTT
few | NA | TRBJ2-1 | TRBV7-9 | CASSRLADEQFF | TGTGCCAGCAGCAGGCTAGCAGATGAGCAGTTCTTC
few | NA | TRBJ2-3 | TRBV7-8 | CASSLTRVGPGTQYF | TGTGCCAGCAGCTTAACCAGGGTTGGGCCGGGTACGCAGTATTTT
NA | NA | TRBJ2-3 | TRBV5-1 | CASSSRWGGTDTQYF | TGCGCCAGCAGCTCTCGCTGGGGCGGCACAGATACGCAGTATTTT
NA | TRBD2 | TRBJ2-1 | TRBV15 | CATSPWTSGRAILLNEQFF | TGTGCCACCAGCCCATGGACTAGCGGGAGGGCCATTTTACTGAATGAGCAGTTCTTC
NA | TRBD1 | TRBJ2-6 | TRBV20-1 | CSAQTGSLSGANVLTF | TGCAGTGCGCAGACAGGGAGCCTCTCTGGGGCCAACGTCCTGACTTTC
few | TRBD2 | TRBJ2-7 | TRBV25-1 | CASSGGAGKYF | TGTGCCAGCAGTGGAGGAGCGGGGAAGTACTTC